This TCR beta chain stems from a study of Graves' ophthalmopathy and Graves' hyperthyroidism. V dropped 6 bases and J dropped 1 base, with 9 bases sitting between them. This CDR3 is built from 13 residues. The germline V gene has CDR1 MNHEY and CDR2 SVGEGT. Amplified TCR beta CDR3 regions were obtained using RNA transcripts as template. HTBI primers served in a first-round RT-PCR, which a second-round multiplex PCR followed. TCRdb processed the multiplex PCR reads anew with MiXCR; each CDR3 protein has one entry. The table has approximately 160,000 distinct CDR3 sequences, around two fifths seen once. Fresh peripheral blood (more than 9.5 ml) yielded the PBMCs.

The genes are TRBV6-2 or TRBV6-3 and TRBJ2-5; D is unclear. This sequence originates from a man aged 25 to 45 with Graves' ophthalmopathy. The material sequenced was peripheral blood. The CDR3, as DNA: TGTGCCAGCAGCCAAAATCGCCAAGAGACCCAGTACTTC. Protein sequence: CASSQNRQETQYF.